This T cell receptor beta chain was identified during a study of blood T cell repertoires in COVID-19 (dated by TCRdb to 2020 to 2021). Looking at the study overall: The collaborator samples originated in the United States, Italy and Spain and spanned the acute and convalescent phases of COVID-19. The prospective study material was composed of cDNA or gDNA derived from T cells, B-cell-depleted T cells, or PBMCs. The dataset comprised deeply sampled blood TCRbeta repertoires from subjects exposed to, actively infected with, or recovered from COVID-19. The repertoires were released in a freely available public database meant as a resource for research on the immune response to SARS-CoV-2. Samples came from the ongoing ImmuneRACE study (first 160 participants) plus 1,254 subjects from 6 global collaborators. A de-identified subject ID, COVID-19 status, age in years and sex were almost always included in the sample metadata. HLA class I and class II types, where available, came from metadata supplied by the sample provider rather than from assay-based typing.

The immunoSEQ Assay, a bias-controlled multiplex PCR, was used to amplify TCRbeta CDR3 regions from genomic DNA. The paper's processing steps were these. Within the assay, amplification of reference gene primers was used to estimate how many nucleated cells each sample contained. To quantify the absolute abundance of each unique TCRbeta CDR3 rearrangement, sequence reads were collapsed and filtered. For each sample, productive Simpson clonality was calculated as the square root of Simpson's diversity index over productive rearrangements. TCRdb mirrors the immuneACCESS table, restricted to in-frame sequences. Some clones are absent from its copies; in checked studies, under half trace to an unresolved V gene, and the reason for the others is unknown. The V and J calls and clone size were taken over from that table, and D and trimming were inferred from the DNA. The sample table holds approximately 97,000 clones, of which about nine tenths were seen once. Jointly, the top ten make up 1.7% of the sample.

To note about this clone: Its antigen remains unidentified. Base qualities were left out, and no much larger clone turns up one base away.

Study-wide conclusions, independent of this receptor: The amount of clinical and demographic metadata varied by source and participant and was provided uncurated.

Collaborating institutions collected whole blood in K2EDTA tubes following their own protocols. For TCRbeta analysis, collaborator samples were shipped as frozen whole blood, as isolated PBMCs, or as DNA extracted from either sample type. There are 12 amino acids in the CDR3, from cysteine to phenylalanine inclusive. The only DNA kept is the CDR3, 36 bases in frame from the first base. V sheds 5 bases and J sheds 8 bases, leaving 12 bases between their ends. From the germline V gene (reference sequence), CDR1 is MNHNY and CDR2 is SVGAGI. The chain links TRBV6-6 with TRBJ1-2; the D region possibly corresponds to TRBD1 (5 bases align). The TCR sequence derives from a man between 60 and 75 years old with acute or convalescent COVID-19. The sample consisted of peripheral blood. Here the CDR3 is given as CASSGGGSGYTF. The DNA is TGTGCCAGCAGTGGGGGGGGGTCCGGCTACACCTTC.